This T cell receptor beta chain stems from a study of glioma-infiltrating T cells after dendritic cell vaccination. All glioblastoma patients lacked an isocitrate dehydrogenase mutation. Looked up from germline, CDR1 is SNHLY and CDR2 is FYNNEI. With 3 bases removed from V and 0 bases from J, the gap between germline ends came to 9 bases. The CDR3 contains 15 residues. The table came from immunoSEQ multiplex PCR; TCRdb's copy has only in-frame clones and leaves some out. This sample carries about 92,000 clones, about nine tenths of them seen once, and the ten largest clones take around 14%. The origin of this receptor is a human donor with glioblastoma. Here the sequenced sample was blood, taken before dendritic cell vaccination. The V call is TRBV2, the J call TRBJ1-5, with D perhaps TRBD1 (6 bases). The CDR3 protein is CASSDWTASNQPQHF. CDR3 sequence (DNA): TGTGCCAGCAGTGACTGGACAGCTAGCAATCAGCCCCAGCATTTT.